The source of this TCR beta chain is a study of T cell responses to AZD1222 COVID-19 vaccine. Study-wide points: Researchers took repertoire samples only after the peak T cell response had come. Recipients of AZD1222 seropositive at baseline numbered only 6 or 7. Within unmutated variant regions lay the reported targets of nearly half of spike-specific TCRs.

The V and J ends lost 4 bases and 5 bases, in that order; junction bases with no gene match: 12. In germline, CDR1 is LGHNA, CDR2 YNFKEQ. The CDR3 runs to 16 residues. Method: immunoSEQ multiplex PCR; TCRdb's copy keeps in-frame clones and lacks some. This table holds approximately 72,000 clones, 80% to 90% found once. On this clone: The antigen remains undetermined.

This sample comprised peripheral blood, obtained 28 days after the second AZD1222 dose. This TCR was sampled from an adult who received the AZD1222 COVID-19 vaccine. This chain links TRBV4-2 with TRBJ2-7, with TRBD2 identical over 9 bases. This chain's CDR3 is CASSRVGREGQHEQYF. The CDR3 nucleotides are TGTGCCAGCAGCCGAGTAGGGCGGGAGGGCCAGCACGAGCAGTACTTC.